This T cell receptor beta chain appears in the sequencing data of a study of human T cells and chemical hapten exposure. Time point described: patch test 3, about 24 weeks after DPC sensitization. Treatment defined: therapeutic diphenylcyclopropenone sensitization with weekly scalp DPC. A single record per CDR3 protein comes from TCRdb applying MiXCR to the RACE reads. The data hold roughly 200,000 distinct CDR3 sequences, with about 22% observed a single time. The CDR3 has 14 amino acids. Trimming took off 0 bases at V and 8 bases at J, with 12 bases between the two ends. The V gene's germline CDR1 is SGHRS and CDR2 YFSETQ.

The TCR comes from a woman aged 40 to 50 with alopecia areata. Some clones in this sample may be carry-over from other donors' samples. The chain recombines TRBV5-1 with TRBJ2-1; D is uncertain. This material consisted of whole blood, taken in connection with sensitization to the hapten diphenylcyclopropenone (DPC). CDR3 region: CASSLASEQYEQFF. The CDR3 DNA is TGCGCCAGCAGCTTGGCTTCGGAACAATATGAGCAGTTCTTC.